The 9 T cell receptor beta chains below come from one sample, sequenced in a study of T cells in localized non-small cell lung cancer. Only in-frame clones appear in the TCRdb table, and some are missing; sequencing was by immunoSEQ multiplex PCR. The top ten clones hold around 1.8% of a sample with about 130,000 clones, more than 70% of them seen once. The sequenced sample was peripheral blood, obtained before any cancer treatment. The receptors here all came from a female donor over 55 with stage I lung adenocarcinoma.

The V and J genes are TRBV10-3 and TRBJ2-1; D remains ambiguous. V was shortened by 3 bases and J by 8 bases, with 14 bases between the two germline ends. There are 14 residues in the CDR3. CDR1 and CDR2 from the germline V gene are ENHRY and SYGVKD. This CDR3 reads CAISDRPGYHEQFF. The CDR3 nucleotides are TGTGCCATCAGTGATCGTCCAGGCTATCATGAGCAGTTCTTC.

CDR3 sequence reads: CASSAQSSYEQYF. The CDR3 region has the DNA TGCGCCAGCAGTGCACAGAGCTCCTACGAGCAGTACTTC. V gene TRBV10-2 combines with J gene TRBJ2-7; D call uncertain. The CDR3 consists of 13 residues. The V end was cut by 4 bases, the J end by 0 bases, with 7 bases between. The V gene's germline CDR1 is WSHSY and CDR2 SAAADI.

The chain carries TRBV19 and TRBJ2-1; 14 nucleotides line up with TRBD2. Trimming cost V 5 bases and J 8 bases; bases outside gene matches: 8. The CDR3 has 16 residues. Germline lookup yields CDR1 LNHDA and CDR2 SQIVND (reference sequence). The chain's CDR3 is CASSVGLAGGRYEQFF. The CDR3 DNA is TGTGCCAGTAGTGTTGGACTAGCGGGAGGTAGGTATGAGCAGTTCTTC.

The V call is TRBV7-3, the J call TRBJ2-5; 7 nucleotides agree with TRBD1. The V and J ends lost 6 bases and 3 bases, in that order; junction bases with no gene match: 4. Germline lookup yields CDR1 SGHTA and CDR2 FQGTGA. The CDR3 contains 13 residues. This CDR3 is CASSKGTEETQYF. CDR3 DNA: TGTGCCAGCAGTAAAGGGACAGAAGAGACCCAGTACTTC.

The V gene is TRBV28, the J gene TRBJ1-5; 7 nucleotides agree with TRBD1. The CDR3 has 14 residues. V shed 6 bases and J 3 bases; nucleotides not matched to a gene: 5. Germline CDR1 is MDHEN and CDR2 is SYDVKM. The CDR3 sequence: CASRLTGDNQPQHF. CDR3 in DNA: TGTGCCAGCAGGCTCACAGGGGACAATCAGCCCCAGCATTTT. Full variable domain (remainder filled in from reference TRBV28 and TRBJ1-5): DVKVTQSSRYLVKRTGEKVFLECVQDMDHENMFWYRQDPGLGLRLIYFSYDVKMKEKGDIPEGYSVSREKKERFSLILESASTNQTSMYLCASRLTGDNQPQHFGDGTRLSIL.

V gene TRBV30 combines with J gene TRBJ2-6; 7 bases match TRBD1. Germline values: CDR1 GTSNPN, CDR2 SVGIG (reference sequence). CDR3 size: 15 residues. V lost 4 bases, J lost 4 bases, and 7 bases stayed unmatched. Here the CDR3 DNA reads TGTGCCTGGATGACCGGGACAGCCGGGGCCAACGTCCTGACTTTC. Amino acids: CAWMTGTAGANVLTF.

V usage is TRBV4-2 and J usage is TRBJ2-1; 8 positions agree with TRBD2. J was trimmed by 2 bases and V by 3 bases; bases with no gene match: 3. The germline gives CDR1 LGHNA, CDR2 YNFKEQ. The CDR3 length is 15 residues. CDR3 in DNA: TGTGCCAGCAGCCAGACACTAGCGGCCTACAATGAGCAGTTCTTC. It encodes CASSQTLAAYNEQFF.

J is TRBJ1-1 and V is TRBV5-1; tentatively, D is TRBD1 (6 bases). This CDR3 is built from 13 residues. V dropped 1 base and J dropped 4 bases, with 8 bases sitting between them. Germline V CDR1 and CDR2: SGHRS, YFSETQ. The CDR3 sequence: CASSLSGVTEAFF. CDR3 bases: TGCGCCAGCAGCTTGTCAGGGGTCACTGAAGCTTTCTTT. Full variable domain (missing parts from reference TRBV5-1 and TRBJ1-1): KAGVTQTPRYLIKTRGQQVTLSCSPISGHRSVSWYQQTPGQGLQFLFEYFSETQRNKGNFPGRFSGRQFSNSRSEMNVSTLELGDSALYLCASSLSGVTEAFFGQGTRLTVV.

As to this clone: Germline and junction disagree at one end, which may indicate a read error. Additional DNA sequences in this sample encode the identical CDR3. This chain links TRBV28 with TRBJ2-7, with TRBD2 matching 11 bases. Germline lookup yields CDR1 MDHEN and CDR2 SYDVKM. The length of the CDR3 is 15 residues. The DNA for the CDR3 is TGTGCCAGCAGTCCGGTAGCGGGAGGGCCCTACGAACAGTACTTC. Encoded protein: CASSPVAGGPYEQYF. Full variable domain (missing parts from reference TRBV28 and TRBJ2-7): DVKVTQSSRYLVKRTGEKVFLECVQDMDHENMFWYRQDPGLGLRLIYFSYDVKMKEKGDIPEGYSVSREKKERFSLILESASTNQTSMYLCASSPVAGGPYEQYFGPGTRLTVT.